These T cell receptor beta chains were read from a single sample in a study of blood T cell repertoires in COVID-19. This table comes from immunoSEQ multiplex PCR, and its TCRdb copy is limited to in-frame clones, with some not included. Seen here are about 60,000 clones, around 83% observed once, and the top ten hold approximately 10%. Sequenced sample: peripheral blood. The source is a man aged 45 to 65 with COVID-19, enrolled during active disease. Both conserved end residues are trimmed from each CDR3. A D gene is named only where the DNA matches it firmly.

>NA|TRBV5-1
ASKPAPGAGGTDTQY
>NA|TRBV7-2
ASSLVAANGLYNEQF
>TRBD1|TRBV5-1
ASNRQGAEETQY
>NA|TRBV18
ASSPRAGFGYGYT
>NA|TRBV6-2/TRBV6-3
ASSYSGGMGSYEQY
>TRBD2|TRBV5-4
ASSLGTSGNEQF
>NA|TRBV10-3
AISDPGLQETQY
>TRBD2|TRBV6-2/TRBV6-3
ASSSGLAVYEQY
>NA|TRBV10-3
AISEFLTNTEAF
>NA|TRBV7-6
ASSHPRGEQY
>TRBD1|TRBV11-2
ASSLVGTVSYNSPLH
>NA|TRBV2
ASLGGYGYT
>NA|TRBV5-6
ASSFKGVDTGELF
>NA|TRBV5-6
ASSTGLMYEQY
>NA|TRBV2
ASSRGSESTEAF
>TRBD2|TRBV28
ASTSPSGRAPSYNEQF
>TRBD1|TRBV5-1
ASSQDRDKF
>TRBD1|TRBV7-8
ASSRTGVSGNTIY
>NA|TRBV27
ASSLIPSGNTEAF
>NA|TRBV24-1
ATSDGIKLF
>NA|TRBV5-4
ASSLESGITGELF
>NA|TRBV4-1
ASSQDPRRGMTEKLF
>NA|TRBV11-2
ASSSPRQSGEQY
>NA|TRBV6-1
ASSEEGATGELF
>NA|TRBV9
ASSVVEATGELF
>TRBD1|TRBV5-1
ASRNWTGGNSPLH
>TRBD1|TRBV28
ASSSPGQGYYGYT
>NA|TRBV30
AWGPGGGNQPQH
>NA|TRBV30
AWIGGVSTEAF
>TRBD1|TRBV27
ASSHTGQAIYNEQF
>NA|TRBV3-1/TRBV3-2
ASSQVEANNEQF
>NA|TRBV3-1/TRBV3-2
ASSQESRYEQF
>TRBD2|TRBV19
ASSIESGGAVGTGELF
>TRBD1|TRBV28
ASSLALPGTGSYEQY
>TRBD1|TRBV5-6
ASSLEDRGGYT
>TRBD1|TRBV7-8
ASSPSGRGSETQY
>NA|TRBV28
ASSLGGSSYNEQF
>TRBD1|TRBV5-1
ASSLRTGQDTQY
>NA|TRBV4-1
ASSPRQNSPLH
>NA|TRBV5-1
ASSVAGPPGYEQY
>TRBD2|TRBV20-1
SASVGTSDSYEQY
>TRBD1|TRBV9
ASSAHQTGDGYT
>NA|TRBV2
ASRVSGNTEAF
>NA|TRBV19
ASSIVGGISYNEQF
>TRBD1|TRBV7-2
ASSPWTGGTEAF
>TRBD1|TRBV19
ASTLRGRDRGLAF
>TRBD1|TRBV6-1
ASSENAGTGAEAF
>TRBD1|TRBV19
ASSIPYRGQEEQY
>TRBD2|TRBV7-6
ASSLAAQGLAGGETQY